Below are 17 T cell receptor beta chains sequenced from a single sample in a study of vaccination and CD4 T cells after COVID-19. Specified time point: late sampling 161 to 241 days after vaccination in a few convalescent patients. As to treatment: roughly nine-day PBMC culture with coronavirus spike peptide pools or control peptides (ViraFEST assay). Their recognized antigens are unknown. Oncomine TCR Beta short-read sequencing was applied to DNA from cultured CD4+ T cells. TCRdb re-analysed the PCR reads in MiXCR, keeping a single row per CDR3 protein. This sample has 20,000 to 30,000 distinct CDR3 sequences, with over 25% found just once. The starting material was CD4+ T cells from blood, cultured in vitro, obtained about 7 months after SARS-CoV-2 vaccination. The receptors derive from a human donor who had recovered from COVID-19.

The V call is TRBV6-1, the J call TRBJ1-2; unclear D gene. CDR3 size: 18 residues. The ends were cut back, 7 bases at V and 1 base at J, with 25 bases in the middle. Germline values: CDR1 MNHNS, CDR2 SASEGT. The CDR3 DNA reads TGTGCCAGCACCAAGAGACACCTACTGGAACTCATTAACTATGGCTACACCTTC. This encodes CASTKRHLLELINYGYTF.

The chain carries TRBV28 and TRBJ2-7; possible D gene TRBD2, 6 bases. CDR1 is MDHEN, CDR2 SYDVKM, per germline. Trimming removed 6 bases at V and 7 bases at J, with 19 bases between. This CDR3 spans 14 amino acids. CDR3 coding DNA: TGTGCCAGCAGCCTGAGCGGGTATGGGGCGGAGCAGTACTTC. The encoded protein is CASSLSGYGAEQYF.

This chain uses TRBV7-7 with TRBJ2-1; D might be TRBD2 (6 bases). This CDR3 comprises 17 residues. Germline loops: CDR1 SSHAT, CDR2 FNYEAQ (reference sequence). Trimming pared 1 base from V and 7 bases from J, leaving 20 bases between. As DNA, the CDR3 is TGTGCCAGCAGCTTAGATGGCGGGTGGGAGAGCGGGAATGAGCAGTTCTTC. It encodes CASSLDGGWESGNEQFF.

This clonotype came up a few times. This CDR3 is CASSLEVGILAGGSHEQYF. The CDR3 DNA is TGTGCCAGCAGCTTAGAGGTGGGGATCCTAGCGGGAGGTTCCCACGAGCAGTACTTC. The chain recombines TRBV7-2 with TRBJ2-7, with 11 bases fitting TRBD2. The CDR3 contains 19 residues. Losses at the gene ends were 1 base for V and 5 bases for J; bases not matched to a gene: 16. Germline lookup yields CDR1 SGHTA and CDR2 FQGNSA.

The count of this clonotype is one. This sequence joins TRBV28 and TRBJ1-6; possibly TRBD1 for D (6 bases). Germline V gene lookup returns CDR1 MDHEN and CDR2 SYDVKM. The length of the CDR3 is 18 residues. Trimming removed 8 bases from V and 8 bases from J, with 28 bases in between. CDR3 residues: CASGRGGISYSYHSPLHF. CDR3 nucleotides: TGTGCCAGCGGGCGGGGGGGCATTTCTTATTCCTACCATTCACCCCTCCACTTT. Full variable domain (rest looked up from reference TRBV28 and TRBJ1-6): DVKVTQSSRYLVKRTGEKVFLECVQDMDHENMFWYRQDPGLGLRLIYFSYDVKMKEKGDIPEGYSVSREKKERFSLILESASTNQTSMYLCASGRGGISYSYHSPLHFGNGTRLTVT.

This clonotype was recorded a few times. The chain employs TRBV6-5 and TRBJ1-6; D is undetermined. The V and J ends lost 2 bases and 10 bases respectively, with 15 bases between them. The CDR3 sequence is 15 residues long. Germline CDR1 MNHEY, CDR2 SVGAGI. This chain's CDR3 is CASSYDGEGGSPLHF. For the CDR3, the DNA is TGTGCCAGCAGTTACGATGGGGAGGGAGGATCACCCCTCCACTTT.

The genes are TRBV27 and TRBJ1-1, with TRBD1 matching over 7 bases. This CDR3 is built from 16 residues. The germline gives CDR1 MNHEY, CDR2 SMNVEV (reference sequence). The junction had 9 bases not matched to a gene; V was cut back by 2 bases and J by 3 bases. Written as DNA, the CDR3 is TGTGCCAGCAGTTTAACGTGGGACAGCATGTACACTGAAGCTTTCTTT. Its protein product is CASSLTWDSMYTEAFF.

The table lists this clonotype with a few counts. The chain uses TRBV6-2 or TRBV6-3 and TRBJ2-3, with unresolved D. Germline assignment: CDR1 MNHEY and CDR2 SVGEGT. V shed 7 bases and J shed 2 bases, with 13 bases lying between them. This CDR3 region has 14 residues. The CDR3, as DNA: TGTGCCAGCATCCCAAGCGCGTTCACAGATACGCAGTATTTT. As protein: CASIPSAFTDTQYF.

The chain recombines TRBV7-2 with TRBJ1-2; maybe TRBD1 (6 bases). This CDR3 comprises 15 residues. The germline V gene has CDR1 SGHTA and CDR2 FQGNSA. V was shortened by 1 base and J by 2 bases, with 11 bases between the two germline ends. Here the CDR3 reads CASSLVSGANYGYTF. CDR3 nucleotides: TGTGCCAGCAGCTTAGTCTCGGGGGCGAACTATGGCTACACCTTC. The full variable domain, rest sourced from reference TRBV7-2 and TRBJ1-2, is GAGVSQSPSNKVTEKGKDVELRCDPISGHTALYWYRQSLGQGLEFLIYFQGNSAPDKSGLPSDRFSAERTGGSVSTLTIQRTQQEDSAVYLCASSLVSGANYGYTFGSGTRLTVV.

The chain is built from TRBV19 and TRBJ2-3, with 9 bases that match TRBD2. In germline, CDR1 is LNHDA, CDR2 SQIVND (reference sequence). The V gene end was trimmed by 1 base and the J gene end by 2 bases; junction bases not matched to a gene: 4. CDR3 length: 16 residues. CDR3: CASSIGASGVTDTQYF. CDR3 coding DNA: TGTGCCAGTAGTATAGGAGCTAGCGGGGTCACAGATACGCAGTATTTT.

The rearrangement joins TRBV25-1 to TRBJ2-4; 9 bases are a match to TRBD1. The germline CDR1 and CDR2 sequences are MGHDK and SYGVNS. This CDR3 region has 15 residues. J lost 8 bases, V lost 3 bases, and 8 bases had no gene match. CDR3 coding DNA: TGTGCCAGCAGTGACTGGACAGGGGAGGTATACATTCAGTACTTC. Translating it yields CASSDWTGEVYIQYF.

The V call is TRBV20-1, the J call TRBJ1-2; D not resolved. CDR1 and CDR2 from the germline V gene are DFQATT and SNEGSKA (reference sequence). The CDR3 loop spans 11 amino acids. With 6 bases removed from V and 3 bases from J, the gap between germline ends came to 8 bases. The CDR3 region is CSAGADYGYTF. The CDR3, as DNA: TGCAGTGCAGGAGCTGACTATGGCTACACCTTC.

This clonotype ranks as medium-sized (0.01 to 0.1%). V usage is TRBV19 and J usage is TRBJ2-1, with 11 bases fitting TRBD2. CDR3 size: 15 residues. The V gene's germline CDR1 is LNHDA and CDR2 SQIVND (reference sequence). V was clipped by 5 bases and J by 4 bases; unmatched bases: 4. The CDR3 sequence: CASSVGTSGYNEQFF. The DNA of the CDR3 is TGTGCCAGTAGTGTGGGGACTAGCGGTTACAATGAGCAGTTCTTC.

This clonotype was picked up one time. The chain uses TRBV4-2 and TRBJ2-2; TRBD2 agrees at 7 bases. This CDR3 spans 15 amino acids. Germline-derived CDR1 and CDR2 are LGHNA and YNFKEQ. The V gene end was trimmed by 1 base and the J gene end by 4 bases; junction bases not matched to a gene: 3. CDR3 protein: CASSQVSSGTGELFF. The CDR3 DNA reads as TGTGCCAGCAGCCAAGTCTCTAGCGGCACCGGGGAGCTGTTTTTT.

This clonotype was picked up many times. V gene TRBV20-1 combines with J gene TRBJ2-3; D might be TRBD2 (5 bases). The ends were cut back, 8 bases at V and 1 base at J, with 13 bases in the middle. This CDR3 has 13 residues. The germline V gene has CDR1 DFQATT and CDR2 SNEGSKA (reference sequence). CDR3 nucleotides: TGCAGTACGAGGGCGTTCGGCACAGATACGCAGTATTTT. Amino acids: CSTRAFGTDTQYF.

The chain is built from TRBV10-1 and TRBJ2-7, with 10 bases lining up with TRBD2. This CDR3 has 15 amino acids. The V segment lost 1 base and the J segment 7 bases; nucleotides outside the gene matches: 7. The germline CDR1 and CDR2 sequences are WNHNN and SYGVQD (reference sequence). CDR3 protein: CASSEWSSGRGEQYF. The CDR3 DNA sequence: TGCGCCAGCAGTGAGTGGTCTAGCGGGAGAGGTGAGCAGTACTTC.

The CDR3 DNA reads as TGTGCCAGCAGTCCAGCCGGGGGGTGGACTAGCGGAAACAATGAGCAGTTCTTC. Its translation: CASSPAGGWTSGNNEQFF. The J gene is TRBJ2-1, the V gene TRBV28; 10 bases match TRBD2. The CDR3 sequence is 18 residues long. Germline CDR1 and CDR2: MDHEN and SYDVKM. The junction had 15 bases not matched to a gene; V was cut back by 5 bases and J by 5 bases. The variable domain in full, completed from reference TRBV28 and TRBJ2-1, reads DVKVTQSSRYLVKRTGEKVFLECVQDMDHENMFWYRQDPGLGLRLIYFSYDVKMKEKGDIPEGYSVSREKKERFSLILESASTNQTSMYLCASSPAGGWTSGNNEQFFGPGTRLTVL.